The rows below give T cell receptor beta chains drawn from one sample of a study of blood T cells in healthy people across ages. TCRdb re-called the 5' RACE reads with MiXCR, one entry per CDR3 protein. Here the sample spans approximately 670,000 distinct CDR3 sequences, 35% to 50% being singletons. The specimen sequenced was blood. The receptors derive from a man older than 75 in good health. The CDR3 runs from the conserved cysteine through the conserved F or W. A D gene is named only where the DNA matches it firmly. The size of a clone is reported for some rows only, either as once, few or many, or as a class for expanded clones.

j_call d_call v_call clone_size cdr3_nt cdr3_aa
TRBJ1-1 NA TRBV6-2/TRBV6-3 NA TGTGCCAGCAAAAAAGGGAACACTGAAGCTTTCTTT CASKKGNTEAFF
TRBJ2-3 TRBD2 TRBV27 few TGTGCCAGCAGGGGTGGACTAGAAGATACGCAGTATTTT CASRGGLEDTQYF
TRBJ2-3 NA TRBV7-9 NA TGTGCCAGCAACCCTGATCGGGGGGCGACAGATACGCAGTATTTT CASNPDRGATDTQYF
TRBJ2-3 TRBD2 TRBV20-1 NA TGCAGTGCTAGAGATTCGGTCGGGGGGGCCACAGATACGCAGTATTTT CSARDSVGGATDTQYF
TRBJ2-1 TRBD1 TRBV14 NA TGTGCCAGCAGCCAAGTTGGTAAGGGGGCGGTCAATGAGCAGTTCTTC CASSQVGKGAVNEQFF
TRBJ2-1 TRBD1 TRBV6-2/TRBV6-3 once TGTGCCAGCAGTTACAGGTGGACAGGAGGTTATGAGCAGTTCTTC CASSYRWTGGYEQFF
TRBJ2-6 TRBD1 TRBV4-1 NA TGCGCCAGCAGCCAAGATAGAACCGGGACAGGGAATTATCTCTCCTCTGGGGCCAACGTCCTGACTTTC CASSQDRTGTGNYLSSGANVLTF
TRBJ1-4 TRBD1 TRBV27 few TGTGCCAGCAGTTCCTCCGGGACAGGGGGTAAACTGTTTTTT CASSSSGTGGKLFF
TRBJ1-5 NA TRBV20-1 NA TGCAGTGCGGGAAATAGCAATCAGCCCCAGCATTTT CSAGNSNQPQHF
TRBJ2-2 TRBD1 TRBV5-1 NA TGCGCCTGCAGCCTAAGGACAGGGACCGGGGAGCTGTTTTTT CACSLRTGTGELFF
TRBJ2-7 TRBD2 TRBV12-3/TRBV12-4 many TGTGCCAGCAGTTTACATAGCGGGAGAGACGAGCAGTACTTC CASSLHSGRDEQYF
TRBJ2-1 NA TRBV6-2/TRBV6-3 NA TGTGCCAGCAGCTTCCACAATAATGAGCAGTTCTTC CASSFHNNEQFF
TRBJ2-4 NA TRBV7-9 NA TGTGCCAGCAGCTTACCGAAGCTAGCCAAAAACATTCAGTACTTC CASSLPKLAKNIQYF
TRBJ2-1 NA TRBV29-1 many TGCAGCGCCGGAACAGCGGGCCTAATCTACAATGAGCAGTTCTTC CSAGTAGLIYNEQFF
TRBJ2-5 NA TRBV4-3 many TGCGCCAGCAGCCAAGGGACAGGCCCCGGGGGGACCCAGTACTTC CASSQGTGPGGTQYF
TRBJ2-2 TRBD2 TRBV7-3 few TGTGCCAGCAGCTTAACGCTAGCGGCCACCGGGGAGCTGTTTTTT CASSLTLAATGELFF
TRBJ2-1 NA TRBV2 once TGTGCCAGCACCCCGTACAATGAGCAGTTCTTC CASTPYNEQFF
TRBJ2-5 NA TRBV9 NA TGTGCCAGCAGCGTAAGAGGTGGAGAGCAGTACTTC CASSVRGGEQYF
TRBJ2-5 TRBD1 TRBV29-1 NA TGCAGCGCTGGGACAGGGGGTTTCTCCTACAATGAGCAGTACTTC CSAGTGGFSYNEQYF
TRBJ2-5 NA TRBV29-1 NA TGCAGCACCGAGGGTATACGAGAGACCCAGTACTTC CSTEGIRETQYF
TRBJ2-2 TRBD2 TRBV7-2 few TGTGCCAGCAGCTTAGACGGACTAGCGGGGAACACCGGGGAGCTGTTTTTT CASSLDGLAGNTGELFF
TRBJ1-2 TRBD1 TRBV4-3 NA TGCGCCAGCAGCCAAGATTCAGGGGGCAACTATGGCTACACCTTC CASSQDSGGNYGYTF
TRBJ1-2 NA TRBV4-3 many TGCGCCAGCAGCCAAGGTGGAGGGAACAACTATGGCTACACCTTC CASSQGGGNNYGYTF
TRBJ1-1 NA TRBV20-1 once TGCAGTGCTAGAGACCATACCCAAGGGCACACCACTGAAGCTTTCTTT CSARDHTQGHTTEAFF
TRBJ2-1 TRBD2 TRBV11-2 NA TGTGCCAGCACCTTTTCGGGGGGGGCCTACAATGAGCAGTTCTTC CASTFSGGAYNEQFF
TRBJ2-5 NA TRBV3-1 NA TGTGCCAGCAGCCGAACCAGGGTTGTGGAGACCCAGTACTTC CASSRTRVVETQYF
TRBJ2-5 TRBD2 TRBV3-1 few TGTGCCAGCAGCAGAGCGGGAGAGTACCAAGAGACCCAGTACTTC CASSRAGEYQETQYF
TRBJ2-7 NA TRBV4-3 NA TGCGCCAGCAGCCCACAGGTCTCAGGGCCCTCCTACGAGCAGTACTTC CASSPQVSGPSYEQYF
TRBJ2-1 NA TRBV2 NA TGTGCCAGCAGTCTGGGGACCACCCCTCGGAACAATGAGCAGTTCTTC CASSLGTTPRNNEQFF
TRBJ2-1 TRBD2 TRBV20-1 NA TGCAGTGCTAGCACGGGAGGCCCCGCCGGGGGGCAGTTCTTC CSASTGGPAGGQFF
TRBJ1-4 NA TRBV29-1 NA TGCAGCGTTGCCCCGAGACAGGCAACTAATGAAAAACTGTTTTTT CSVAPRQATNEKLFF
TRBJ2-4 NA TRBV6-2/TRBV6-3 few TGTGCCAGCAACCCAACTGTAGCCAAAAACATTCAGTACTTC CASNPTVAKNIQYF
TRBJ2-5 NA TRBV6-2/TRBV6-3 many TGTGCCAGCAGTTACTCCGGCCGAGAGACCCAGTACTTC CASSYSGRETQYF
TRBJ2-1 TRBD2 TRBV11-1 NA TGTGCCAGCAGCTTATTTTTCCAGTGGACTAGCAGGAAGGGCTCCTACAATGAGCAGTTCTTC CASSLFFQWTSRKGSYNEQFF
TRBJ2-1 TRBD2 TRBV6-6 once TGTGCCAGCATGGGGGGGGAGACCCAGTTCTTC CASMGGETQFF
TRBJ2-1 NA TRBV5-1 few TGCGCCAGCAGCTTGGTTGGGGACAACTACAATGAGCAGTTCTTC CASSLVGDNYNEQFF
TRBJ1-5 NA TRBV27 few TGTGCCAGCAGTTTACGTCAGGTCGGCAATCAGCCCCAGCATTTT CASSLRQVGNQPQHF
TRBJ2-2 TRBD2 TRBV20-1 NA TGCAGTGCTAGATCGGGAGGGGGAACCGGGGAGCTGTTTTTT CSARSGGGTGELFF
TRBJ2-1 TRBD2 TRBV6-6 NA TGTGCCAGCAGCCAAGTAGCGGCTAGCGGGACAAGGTTCTTC CASSQVAASGTRFF
TRBJ2-1 TRBD2 TRBV5-1 NA TGCGCCAGCAGCTTGAGTCGGGTGACTAGCGGGGGCGATGAGCAGTTCTTC CASSLSRVTSGGDEQFF
TRBJ1-4 TRBD1 TRBV11-2 NA TGTGCCAGCAGCTTACCAACAGGGGTTACAACTAATGAAAAACTGTTTTTT CASSLPTGVTTNEKLFF
TRBJ1-2 NA TRBV20-1 NA TGCAGTGCCGGTACTTCCTATGGCTACACCTTC CSAGTSYGYTF
TRBJ2-3 TRBD2 TRBV7-3 many TGTGCCAGCAGTATTAGCGGGGGCACAGATACGCAGTATTTT CASSISGGTDTQYF
TRBJ2-4 TRBD2 TRBV6-2/TRBV6-3 NA TGTGCCAGCAGCAATACGCAACGCGGGGGTGCGGGCATTCAGTACTTC CASSNTQRGGAGIQYF
TRBJ2-3 TRBD2 TRBV12-3/TRBV12-4 NA TGTGCCAGCAGTTTAAGACTAGCGGGGGCGAGAACAGATACGCAGTATTTT CASSLRLAGARTDTQYF
TRBJ2-3 TRBD1 TRBV14 many TGTGCCAGCAGCCTCGGGACAGGCACAGATACGCAGTATTTT CASSLGTGTDTQYF